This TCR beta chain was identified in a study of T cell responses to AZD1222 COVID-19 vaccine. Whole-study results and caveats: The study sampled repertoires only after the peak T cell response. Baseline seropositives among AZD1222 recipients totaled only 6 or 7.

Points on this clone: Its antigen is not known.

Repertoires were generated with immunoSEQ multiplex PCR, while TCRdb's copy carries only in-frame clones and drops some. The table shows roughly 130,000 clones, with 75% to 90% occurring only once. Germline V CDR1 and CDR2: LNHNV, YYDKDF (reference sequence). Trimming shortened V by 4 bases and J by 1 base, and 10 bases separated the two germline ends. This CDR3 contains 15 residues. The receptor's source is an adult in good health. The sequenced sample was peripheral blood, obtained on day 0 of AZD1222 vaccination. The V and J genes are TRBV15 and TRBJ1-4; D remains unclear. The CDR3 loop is CATSTRLLTNEKLFF. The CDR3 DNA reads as TGTGCCACCAGCACCCGACTCCTAACTAATGAAAAACTGTTTTTT.